Presented here are 26 T cell receptor beta chains from one specimen sequenced in a study of T cell repertoires in cytomegalovirus infection. A single record per CDR3 protein comes from TCRdb applying MiXCR to the reads. The sample has around 630,000 distinct CDR3 sequences, 24% seen once. Material: CD8+ T cells from PBMCs. These receptor sequences come from a human donor in good health (CMV status not recorded). Some clones in this sample may be carry-over from other donors' samples.

The V gene is TRBV20-1, the J gene TRBJ1-2; TRBD1 aligns across 8 bases. V shed 5 bases, J shed 6 bases, and the junction held 17 bases outside the gene matches. Germline values: CDR1 DFQATT, CDR2 SNEGSKA (reference sequence). The CDR3 extends over 16 amino acids. CDR3 region: CSAGPPTTGTGDGYTF. CDR3 nucleotide sequence: TGCAGTGCTGGACCTCCCACAACGGGGACAGGAGATGGCTACACCTTC.

This clonotype was detected a few times. The gene calls are TRBV7-2 and TRBJ2-7, with D perhaps matching TRBD2 (5 bases). With 4 bases removed from V and 4 bases from J, the gap between germline ends came to 20 bases. CDR3 size: 16 residues. The germline gives CDR1 SGHTA, CDR2 FQGNSA. The CDR3 protein is CASSSASPGNQYEQYF. The CDR3 DNA reads as TGTGCCAGCAGCTCCGCTTCTCCCGGGAACCAATACGAGCAGTACTTC. The full variable domain, its missing parts supplied by reference TRBV7-2 and TRBJ2-7, is GAGVSQSPSNKVTEKGKDVELRCDPISGHTALYWYRQSLGQGLEFLIYFQGNSAPDKSGLPSDRFSAERTGGSVSTLTIQRTQQEDSAVYLCASSSASPGNQYEQYFGPGTRLTVT.

This clonotype was observed at least ten times. The rearrangement links TRBV7-6 to TRBJ1-1; D may be TRBD1 (5 bases). The length of the CDR3 is 16 residues. Looked up from germline, CDR1 is SGHVS and CDR2 is FNYEAQ. The V end was cut by 5 bases, the J end by 5 bases, with 21 bases between. The CDR3 bases are TGTGCCAGCAGCGAAGGGGCAGGGCGAAAGAGGACTGAAGCTTTCTTT. Encoded protein: CASSEGAGRKRTEAFF.

This clonotype was counted a few times. At one boundary the junction diverges from the germline segment, which might be a read error. The CDR3 loop is CANSDYRPGGGYTF. The CDR3 nucleotides read TGTGCCAACAGTGACTACCGACCCGGAGGGGGCTACACCTTC. The chain employs TRBV25-1 and TRBJ1-2; D gene uncertain. CDR1 is MGHDK and CDR2 is SYGVNS in the germline V gene. The CDR3 runs 14 residues.

This clonotype showed up many times. V is TRBV7-6 and J is TRBJ2-1; TRBD2 matches at 10 bases. CDR1 is SGHVS, CDR2 FNYEAQ, per germline. V shed 5 bases and J 3 bases; nucleotides not matched to a gene: 4. This CDR3 spans 15 amino acids. This CDR3 is CASSPSGGDYNEQFF. The CDR3 DNA reads as TGTGCCAGCAGCCCCAGCGGGGGGGACTACAATGAGCAGTTCTTC.

This clonotype has a count of ten or more. V usage is TRBV7-6 and J usage is TRBJ2-7; perhaps TRBD1 as D (6 bases). CDR1 is SGHVS, CDR2 FNYEAQ, per germline. V was pared by 1 base and J by 5 bases, with 15 bases between. This CDR3 has 15 amino acids. DNA for the CDR3: TGTGCCAGCAGCTTAGGGGCGGCAGGGGCGGACGAGCAGTACTTC. This encodes CASSLGAAGADEQYF.

This clonotype was seen a handful of times. The chain employs TRBV7-9 and TRBJ2-3, with TRBD2 as a possible D gene (7 bases). Trimming shortened V by 1 base and J by 1 base, and 18 bases separated the two germline ends. CDR1 is SEHNR and CDR2 is FQNEAQ in the germline V gene (reference sequence). The CDR3 loop spans 18 amino acids. The CDR3 region has the DNA TGTGCCAGCAGCTTAGTGGGCGTGGGGGGGCCGGGCACAGATACGCAGTATTTT. Translating gives CASSLVGVGGPGTDTQYF.

A few counts support this clonotype. The J gene is TRBJ1-2, the V gene TRBV24-1; tentatively, D is TRBD1 (5 bases). From germline, CDR1 is KGHDR and CDR2 SFDVKD. The CDR3 contains 14 residues. Trimming took 10 bases from V and 2 from J, leaving 16 bases between them. Written as DNA, the CDR3 is TGTGCCACGTCCCCCACCGGGGGGAACTATGGCTACACCTTC. It specifies CATSPTGGNYGYTF.

The chain joins TRBV20-1 to TRBJ1-1, with 8 bases that match TRBD1. Looked up from germline, CDR1 is DFQATT and CDR2 is SNEGSKA (reference sequence). This CDR3 is 14 amino acids long. V dropped 0 bases and J dropped 12; count of bases not matched to a gene: 12. CDR3 sequence (DNA): TGCAGTGCTAGAGATGGGACAGGCGCGGTTGATACTTTCTTT. Protein: CSARDGTGAVDTFF.

The chain carries TRBV14 and TRBJ1-2; D is perhaps TRBD1 (5 bases). V lost 8 bases and J 8 bases, leaving 15 bases between the germline ends. The CDR3 length is 12 residues. In germline, CDR1 is SGHDN, CDR2 FVKESK. The CDR3 is CASSPGGEGYTF. CDR3 DNA sequence: TGTGCCAGCTCTCCGGGGGGGGAAGGCTACACCTTC.

This clonotype was recorded a few times. The chain has TRBV5-1 and TRBJ2-1, with 7 bases aligning to TRBD1. V gave up 4 bases and J gave up 0 bases; unmatched junction bases: 7. This CDR3 comprises 16 residues. CDR1 is SGHRS, CDR2 YFSETQ, per germline. This chain's CDR3 is CASSGTVLSSYNEQFF. CDR3 in DNA: TGCGCCAGCAGCGGGACAGTTTTGAGCTCCTACAATGAGCAGTTCTTC.

Concerning this clonotype: At one boundary the junction diverges from the germline segment, which might be a read error. This sequence joins TRBV20-1 and TRBJ1-6; no clear D. Germline CDR1 DFQATT, CDR2 SNEGSKA (reference sequence). The CDR3 totals 16 residues. CDR3 DNA sequence: TGCAGTGCCGTCGGTGACCGAAGCTCCTATAATTCACACCTCCACTTT. Protein sequence: CSAVGDRSSYNSHLHF.

At least ten counts were recorded for this clonotype. The chain links TRBV6-6 to TRBJ2-1, with 7 positions matching TRBD1. CDR3 length equals 14 residues. In germline, CDR1 is MNHNY, CDR2 SVGAGI (reference sequence). The V and J ends lost 6 bases and 2 bases, in that order; junction bases with no gene match: 4. As DNA, the CDR3 is TGTGCCAGCAGAACAGGGGACCCCTACAATGAGCAGTTCTTC. This codes for CASRTGDPYNEQFF.

The V gene is TRBV29-1, the J gene TRBJ2-1; 12 bases line up with TRBD2. V lost 8 bases to trimming and J lost 9 bases; unmatched junction nucleotides: 14. This CDR3 spans 15 amino acids. Per the germline V gene, CDR1 is SQVTM and CDR2 is ANQGSEA. As DNA, the CDR3 is TGCAGCCTCAGGACTAGCGGGGCGTCATCTCGTGAGCAGTTCTTC. Translated: CSLRTSGASSREQFF.

This chain uses TRBV6-2 or TRBV6-3 with TRBJ1-1; D remains ambiguous. CDR1 is MNHEY and CDR2 is SVGEGT in the germline V gene. The CDR3 runs 15 residues. The V and J ends lost 0 bases and 1 base respectively, with 9 bases between them. The CDR3 coding sequence is TGTGCCAGCAGTTACTCGATTTACAGGAACACTGAAGCTTTCTTT. Protein sequence: CASSYSIYRNTEAFF.

This clonotype was detected once. This chain joins TRBV6-2 or TRBV6-3 and TRBJ2-2, with D perhaps TRBD1 (7 bases). Germline lookup yields CDR1 MNHEY and CDR2 SVGEGT. The CDR3 runs 12 residues. V was shortened by 7 bases and J by 8 bases, with 11 bases between the two germline ends. The CDR3 is CASTRGQGELFF. The CDR3 DNA reads TGTGCCAGCACGCGGGGACAGGGGGAGCTGTTTTTT.

This clonotype was seen more than once but under ten times. The gene calls are TRBV4-2 and TRBJ1-3; no clear D. The germline V and J ends were trimmed by 0 bases and 2 bases, with 14 bases remaining between them. CDR3 size: 17 residues. Per the germline V gene, CDR1 is LGHNA and CDR2 is YNFKEQ. CDR3: CASSQDPAELTGNTIYF. CDR3 nucleotides: TGTGCCAGCAGCCAAGATCCGGCAGAACTGACTGGAAACACCATATATTTT.

The table lists this clonotype with a few counts. J is TRBJ2-1 and V is TRBV12-5; TRBD1 agrees at 7 bases. Trimming cost V 1 base and J 3 bases; bases outside gene matches: 0. The CDR3 extends over 14 amino acids. Germline V gene data show CDR1 as LGHNT and CDR2 as FRNRAP. The CDR3 loop is CASGLGDSYNEQFF. The CDR3 coding sequence is TGTGCTAGTGGTTTGGGGGACAGCTACAATGAGCAGTTCTTC.

CDR3 amino acids: CASSLRQGIVDDAFF. The CDR3 DNA reads as TGCGCCAGCAGCCTCCGACAGGGGATAGTCGATGATGCTTTCTTT. This sequence joins TRBV5-1 and TRBJ1-1; 8 bases are shared with TRBD1. CDR3 length equals 15 residues. Germline-derived CDR1 and CDR2 are SGHRS and YFSETQ. After removal of 4 bases from V and 11 bases from J, the junction contained 16 bases not matched to a gene.

This clonotype was seen a few times. The V gene is TRBV20-1, the J gene TRBJ1-2; D gene uncertain. The CDR3 is 13 amino acids. Germline CDR1 and CDR2: DFQATT and SNEGSKA (reference sequence). Trimming pared 0 bases from V and 5 bases from J, leaving 10 bases between. This CDR3 reads CSARDLALYGYTF. The CDR3 coding sequence is TGCAGTGCTAGAGATCTGGCCCTTTATGGCTACACCTTC.

V is TRBV27 and J is TRBJ2-1, with 13 bases that match TRBD2. The CDR3 has 18 residues. V lost 6 bases and J lost 0; bases outside the gene matches: 8. Germline V gene lookup returns CDR1 MNHEY and CDR2 SMNVEV (reference sequence). CDR3 sequence (DNA): TGTGCCAGCAGCACGACTAGCGGGGGGCCAAGCTCCTACAATGAGCAGTTCTTC. It is translated as CASSTTSGGPSSYNEQFF.

This clonotype turned up a few times. This chain's CDR3 is CASSYGAGGELFF. DNA of the CDR3: TGTGCCAGCAGCTACGGGGCGGGCGGGGAGCTGTTTTTT. This chain connects TRBV5-4 to TRBJ2-2; either TRBD1 or TRBD2 may fit D (5 bases each). The CDR3 consists of 13 residues. Germline V gene lookup returns CDR1 SGHNT and CDR2 YYREEE (reference sequence). V was trimmed by 3 bases and J by 7 bases, leaving 10 bases between them.

This chain uses TRBV19 with TRBJ2-3; no definite D call. The CDR3 length is 11 residues. V was shortened by 4 bases and J by 7 bases, with 6 bases between the two germline ends. Germline V gene data show CDR1 as LNHDA and CDR2 as SQIVND (reference sequence). The CDR3 DNA reads TGTGCCAGTAGTACCTCAAATACGCAGTATTTT. Protein sequence: CASSTSNTQYF.

This clonotype was recorded at least ten times. V and J are TRBV7-2 and TRBJ1-2, with D possibly matching TRBD1 (5 bases). V was cut by 3 bases and J by 7 bases, with 12 bases left in between. Germline assignment: CDR1 SGHTA and CDR2 FQGNSA. This CDR3 comprises 13 residues. CDR3 DNA sequence: TGTGCCAGCAGCTTTTTGGGGGAAGGTGGCTACACCTTC. It translates to CASSFLGEGGYTF.

A word on this clonotype: This clone may be a read error of a much larger clone one base away. The rearrangement uses TRBV28 and TRBJ1-1; TRBD1 matches 7 bases. CDR3 length: 15 residues. J was trimmed by 3 bases and V by 5 bases; bases with no gene match: 9. Per germline, CDR1 MDHEN and CDR2 SYDVKM. This chain's CDR3 is CASSPNRGRYTEAFF. The CDR3 DNA is TGTGCCAGCAGTCCGAACAGGGGTAGGTACACTGAAGCTTTCTTT.

This clonotype was found a few times. The J gene is TRBJ2-5, the V gene TRBV6-2 or TRBV6-3; tentatively, D is TRBD2 (6 bases). The CDR3 spans 14 residues. Per the germline V gene, CDR1 is MNHEY and CDR2 is SVGEGT. V lost 4 bases to trimming and J lost 2 bases, with 11 bases between them. CDR3 coding DNA: TGTGCCAGCAGTTCTGCGGGGATACAAGAGACCCAGTACTTC. This gives the protein CASSSAGIQETQYF.